The clone carrying this T cell receptor (beta chain) was counted only a few times. V was cut by 5 bases and J by 13 bases, with 27 bases left in between. In germline, CDR1 is MDHEN, CDR2 SYDVKM. This CDR3 contains 17 residues. TCRdb itself ran the RT-PCR reads through MiXCR, one entry per CDR3 protein. Among about 680,000 distinct CDR3 sequences listed, around 14% were seen once. The sequence derives from a female donor in good health, serving as a healthy control. Sequences were obtained from memory CD4+ T cells from blood. V gene TRBV28 combines with J gene TRBJ1-6; perhaps TRBD1 as D (5 bases). The DNA of the CDR3 is TGTGCCAGCAGTCCGGTCGGTGGGGGGTACGGCATTTTTCCCCTCCACTTT. This encodes CASSPVGGGYGIFPLHF.